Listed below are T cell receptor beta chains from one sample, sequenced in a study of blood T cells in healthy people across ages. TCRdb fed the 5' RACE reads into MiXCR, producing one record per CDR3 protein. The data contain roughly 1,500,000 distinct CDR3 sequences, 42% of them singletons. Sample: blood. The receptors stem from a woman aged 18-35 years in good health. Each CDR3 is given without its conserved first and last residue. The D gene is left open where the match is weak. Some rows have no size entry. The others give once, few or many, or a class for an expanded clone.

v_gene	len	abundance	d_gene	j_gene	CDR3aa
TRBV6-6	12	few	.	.	ASSYHSFGGEQY
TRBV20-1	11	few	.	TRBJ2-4	SAPDVPKNIQY
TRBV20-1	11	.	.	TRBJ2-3	SADLRGTDTQY
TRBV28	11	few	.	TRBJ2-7	ASRFRVFGEQY
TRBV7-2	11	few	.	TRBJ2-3	ASSPGFPDTQY
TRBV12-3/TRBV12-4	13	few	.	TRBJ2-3	ASSLGVSAVDTQY
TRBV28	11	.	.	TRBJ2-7	ASSKAQGYEQY
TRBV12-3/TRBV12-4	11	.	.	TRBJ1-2	ASSLYRVGGYT
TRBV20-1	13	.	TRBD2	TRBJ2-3	SGSGGDTGTDTQY
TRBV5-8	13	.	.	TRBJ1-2	ASSPPRGESYGYT
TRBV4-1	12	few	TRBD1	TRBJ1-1	ASSRMGQTGEAF
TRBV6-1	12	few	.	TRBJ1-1	ASSEAIPGRRAF
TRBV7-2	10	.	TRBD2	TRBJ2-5	ASSSLAGPQY
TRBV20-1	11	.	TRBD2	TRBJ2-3	SASMGLADTQY
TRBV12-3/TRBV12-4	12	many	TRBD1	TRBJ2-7	ASSRRDSSYEQY
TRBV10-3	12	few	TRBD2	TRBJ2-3	AIRRTSATDTQY
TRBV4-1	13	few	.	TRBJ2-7	ASRARDVGAYEQY
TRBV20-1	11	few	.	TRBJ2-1	SARDHNFGEQF
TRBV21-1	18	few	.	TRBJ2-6	ASSKESSAYQESGANVLT
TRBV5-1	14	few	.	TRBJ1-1	ASSLVRGSLNTEAF
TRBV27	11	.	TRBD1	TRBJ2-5	ASSPDRGREQY
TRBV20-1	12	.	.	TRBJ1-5	SARVAGVNQPQH
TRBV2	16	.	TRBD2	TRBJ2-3	AAGIPGTSGGGTDTQY
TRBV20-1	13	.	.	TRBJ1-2	SAGSWRGAHYGYT
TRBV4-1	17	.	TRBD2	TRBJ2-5	ASSPNGGLTSGSLETQY
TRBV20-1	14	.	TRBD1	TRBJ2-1	SARASGTETYNEQF
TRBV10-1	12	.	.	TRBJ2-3	ASNKDGVTDTQY
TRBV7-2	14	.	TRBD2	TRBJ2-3	ASSLGTSAPISTQY
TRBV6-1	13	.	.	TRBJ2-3	ASSGSQGTTDTQY